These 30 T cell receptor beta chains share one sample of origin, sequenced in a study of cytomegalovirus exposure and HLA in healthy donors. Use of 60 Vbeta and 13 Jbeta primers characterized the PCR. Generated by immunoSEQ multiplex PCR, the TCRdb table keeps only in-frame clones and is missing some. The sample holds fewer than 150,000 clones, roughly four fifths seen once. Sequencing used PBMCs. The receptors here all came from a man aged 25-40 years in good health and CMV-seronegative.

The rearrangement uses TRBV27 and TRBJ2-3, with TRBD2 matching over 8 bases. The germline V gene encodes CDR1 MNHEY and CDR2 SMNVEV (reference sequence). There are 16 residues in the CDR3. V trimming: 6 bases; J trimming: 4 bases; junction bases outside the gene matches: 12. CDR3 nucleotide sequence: TGTGCCAGCAGACCTACGGGACTAGTCAGCGCAGATACGCAGTATTTT. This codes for CASRPTGLVSADTQYF.

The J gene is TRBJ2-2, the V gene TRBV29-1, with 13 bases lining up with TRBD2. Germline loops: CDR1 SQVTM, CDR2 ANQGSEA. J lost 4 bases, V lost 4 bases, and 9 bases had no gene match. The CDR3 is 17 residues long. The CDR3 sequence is CSVARSWTSGGTGELFF. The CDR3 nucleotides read TGCAGCGTTGCCCGATCTTGGACTAGCGGGGGCACCGGGGAGCTGTTTTTT.

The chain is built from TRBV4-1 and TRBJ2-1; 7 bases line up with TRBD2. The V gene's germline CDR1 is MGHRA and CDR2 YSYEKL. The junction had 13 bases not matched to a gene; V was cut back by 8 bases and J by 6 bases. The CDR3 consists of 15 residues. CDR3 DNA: TGCGCCAGCGTCCCAGAGCTAGCGGATAGCAATGAGCAGTTCTTC. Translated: CASVPELADSNEQFF.

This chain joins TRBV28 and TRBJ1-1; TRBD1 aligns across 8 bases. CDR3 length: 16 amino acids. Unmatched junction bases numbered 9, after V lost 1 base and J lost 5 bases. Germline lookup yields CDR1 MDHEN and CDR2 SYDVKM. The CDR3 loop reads CASSLSGRGRGTEAFF. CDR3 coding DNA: TGTGCCAGCAGTTTATCGGGCAGGGGGCGCGGAACTGAAGCTTTCTTT.

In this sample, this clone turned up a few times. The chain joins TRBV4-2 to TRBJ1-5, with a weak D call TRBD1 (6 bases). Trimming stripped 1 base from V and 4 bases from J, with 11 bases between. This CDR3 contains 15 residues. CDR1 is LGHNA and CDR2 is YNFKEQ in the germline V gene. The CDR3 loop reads CASSQGQGTNQPQHF. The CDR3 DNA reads TGTGCCAGCAGCCAAGGGCAGGGGACGAATCAGCCCCAGCATTTT.

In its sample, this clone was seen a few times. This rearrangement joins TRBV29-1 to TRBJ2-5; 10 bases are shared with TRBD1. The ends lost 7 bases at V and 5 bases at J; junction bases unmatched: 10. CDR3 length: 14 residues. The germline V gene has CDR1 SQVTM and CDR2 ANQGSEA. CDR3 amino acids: CSAGGQGIGETQYF. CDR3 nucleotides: TGCAGCGCTGGGGGACAGGGGATAGGGGAGACCCAGTACTTC.

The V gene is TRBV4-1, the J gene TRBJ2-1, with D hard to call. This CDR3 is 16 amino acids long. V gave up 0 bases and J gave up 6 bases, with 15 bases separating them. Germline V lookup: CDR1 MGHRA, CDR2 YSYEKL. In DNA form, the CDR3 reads TGCGCCAGCAGCCAAGATATAAGGATAGCTCGCAATGAGCAGTTCTTC. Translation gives CASSQDIRIARNEQFF.

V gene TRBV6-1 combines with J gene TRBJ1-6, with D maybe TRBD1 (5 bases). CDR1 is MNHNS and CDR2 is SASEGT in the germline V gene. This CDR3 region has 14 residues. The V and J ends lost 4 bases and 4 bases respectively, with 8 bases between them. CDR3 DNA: TGTGCCAGCAGTGTTCAGGGATATAATTCACCCCTCCACTTT. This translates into CASSVQGYNSPLHF.

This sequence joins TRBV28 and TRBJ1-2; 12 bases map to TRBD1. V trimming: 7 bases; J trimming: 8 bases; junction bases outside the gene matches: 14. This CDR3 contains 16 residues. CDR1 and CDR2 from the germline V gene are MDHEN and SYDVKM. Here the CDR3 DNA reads TGTGCCAGCACGGAAGGGATCGGGACAGGGGGCGGAGGCTACACCTTC. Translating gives CASTEGIGTGGGGYTF.

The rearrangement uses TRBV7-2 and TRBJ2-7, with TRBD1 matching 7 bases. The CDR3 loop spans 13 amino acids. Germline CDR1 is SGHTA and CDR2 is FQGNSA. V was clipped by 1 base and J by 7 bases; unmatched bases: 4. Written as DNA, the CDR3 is TGTGCCAGCAGCTTAGGAGGGGGCAGGGAGCAGTACTTC. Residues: CASSLGGGREQYF.

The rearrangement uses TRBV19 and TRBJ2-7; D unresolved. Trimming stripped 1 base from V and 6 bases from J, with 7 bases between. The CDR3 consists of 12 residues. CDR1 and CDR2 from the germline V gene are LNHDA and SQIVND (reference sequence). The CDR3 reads CASSIGGTEQYF. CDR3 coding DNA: TGTGCCAGTAGTATAGGCGGCACCGAGCAGTACTTC.

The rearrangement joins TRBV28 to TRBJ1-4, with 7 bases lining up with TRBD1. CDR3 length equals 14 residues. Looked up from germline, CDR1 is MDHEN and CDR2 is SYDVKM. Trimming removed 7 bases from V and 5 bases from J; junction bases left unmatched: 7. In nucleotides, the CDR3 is TGTGCCAGCACCATGACAGGGTCGAATGAAAAACTGTTTTTT. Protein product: CASTMTGSNEKLFF.

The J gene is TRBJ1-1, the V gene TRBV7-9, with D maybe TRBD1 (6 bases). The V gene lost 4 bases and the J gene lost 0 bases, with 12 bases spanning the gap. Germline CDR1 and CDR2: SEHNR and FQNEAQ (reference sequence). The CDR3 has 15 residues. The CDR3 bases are TGTGCCAGCAGCTCGTATCAGGGGCTGAACACTGAAGCTTTCTTT. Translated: CASSSYQGLNTEAFF.

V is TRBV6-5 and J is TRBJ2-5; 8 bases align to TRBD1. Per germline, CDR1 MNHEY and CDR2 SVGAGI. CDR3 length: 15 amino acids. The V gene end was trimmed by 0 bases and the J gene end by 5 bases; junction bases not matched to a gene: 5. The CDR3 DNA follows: TGTGCCAGCAGTTACTCGGGCAGGGGGCGGGAGACCCAGTACTTC. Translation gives CASSYSGRGRETQYF.

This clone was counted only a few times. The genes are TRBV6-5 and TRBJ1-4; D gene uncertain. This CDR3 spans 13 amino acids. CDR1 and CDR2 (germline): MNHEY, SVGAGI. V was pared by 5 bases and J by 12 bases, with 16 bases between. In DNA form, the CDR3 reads TGTGCCAGCAGTGACCTGTATAGTCTAGAACTGTTTTTT. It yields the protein CASSDLYSLELFF.

The CDR3 bases are TGTGCCAGCAGACCCGACAGGGGGCAAGCCTCCTACGAGCAGTACTTC. Its protein product is CASRPDRGQASYEQYF. The chain joins TRBV27 to TRBJ2-7, with 10 bases identical to TRBD1. Trimming cost V 6 bases and J 0 bases; bases outside gene matches: 8. The CDR3 has 16 residues. Per the germline V gene, CDR1 is MNHEY and CDR2 is SMNVEV (reference sequence).

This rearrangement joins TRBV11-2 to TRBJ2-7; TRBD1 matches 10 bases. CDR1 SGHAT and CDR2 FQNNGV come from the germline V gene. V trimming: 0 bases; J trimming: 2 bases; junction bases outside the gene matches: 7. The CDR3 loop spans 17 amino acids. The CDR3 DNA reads TGTGCCAGCAGCTTAGATGCTTTTGGACAGGGGGCCTACGAGCAGTACTTC. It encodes CASSLDAFGQGAYEQYF. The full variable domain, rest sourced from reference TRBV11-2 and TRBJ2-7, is EAGVAQSPRYKIIEKRQSVAFWCNPISGHATLYWYQQILGQGPKLLIQFQNNGVVDDSQLPKDRFSAERLKGVDSTLKIQPAKLEDSAVYLCASSLDAFGQGAYEQYFGPGTRLTVT.

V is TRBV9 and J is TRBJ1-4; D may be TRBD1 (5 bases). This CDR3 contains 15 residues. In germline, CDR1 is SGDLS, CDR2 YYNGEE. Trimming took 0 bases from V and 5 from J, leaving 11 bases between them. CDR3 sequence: CASSVGAGQNEKLFF. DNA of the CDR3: TGTGCCAGCAGCGTAGGGGCGGGGCAAAATGAAAAACTGTTTTTT.

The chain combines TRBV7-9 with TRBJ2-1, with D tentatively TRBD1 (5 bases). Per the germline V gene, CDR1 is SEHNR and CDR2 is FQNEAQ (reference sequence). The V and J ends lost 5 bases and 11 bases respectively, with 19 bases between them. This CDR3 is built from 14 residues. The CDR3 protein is CASSLEGWGAKQFF. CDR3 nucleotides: TGTGCCAGCAGCCTAGAAGGTTGGGGCGCGAAGCAGTTCTTC.

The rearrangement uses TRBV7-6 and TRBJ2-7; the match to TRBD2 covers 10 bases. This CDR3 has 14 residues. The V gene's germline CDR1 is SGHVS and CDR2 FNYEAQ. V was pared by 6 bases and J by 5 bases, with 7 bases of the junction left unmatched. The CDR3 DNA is TGTGCCAGCAGTCCGATAGCGGGAGGCGACGAGCAGTACTTC. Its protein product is CASSPIAGGDEQYF. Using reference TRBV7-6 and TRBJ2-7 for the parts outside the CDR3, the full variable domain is GAGVSQSPRYKVTKRGQDVALRCDPISGHVSLYWYRQALGQGPEFLTYFNYEAQQDKSGLPNDRFSAERPEGSISTLTIQRTEQRDSAMYRCASSPIAGGDEQYFGPGTRLTVT.

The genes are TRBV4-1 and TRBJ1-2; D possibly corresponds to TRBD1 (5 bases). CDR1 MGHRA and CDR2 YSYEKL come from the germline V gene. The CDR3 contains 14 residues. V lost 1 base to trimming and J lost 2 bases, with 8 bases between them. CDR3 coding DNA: TGCGCCAGCAGCCAAGCGGCAGGGAACTATGGCTACACCTTC. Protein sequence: CASSQAAGNYGYTF.

CDR3 residues: CASSPPGTGDEKLFF. For the CDR3, the DNA is TGTGCCAGCTCACCTCCCGGGACAGGGGATGAAAAACTGTTTTTT. The V call is TRBV18, the J call TRBJ1-4, with 10 bases identical to TRBD1. V gave up 3 bases and J gave up 6 bases; unmatched junction bases: 4. CDR1 is KGHSH and CDR2 is LQKENI in the germline V gene. CDR3 length: 15 amino acids.

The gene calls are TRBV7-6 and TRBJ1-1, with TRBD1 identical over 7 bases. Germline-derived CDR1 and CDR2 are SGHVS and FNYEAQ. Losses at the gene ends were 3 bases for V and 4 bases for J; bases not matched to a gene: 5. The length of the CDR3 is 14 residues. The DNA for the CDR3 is TGTGCCAGCAGCTTGTCCAGGGGGGCCACTGAAGCTTTCTTT. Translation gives CASSLSRGATEAFF. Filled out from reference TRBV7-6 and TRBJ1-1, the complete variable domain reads GAGVSQSPRYKVTKRGQDVALRCDPISGHVSLYWYRQALGQGPEFLTYFNYEAQQDKSGLPNDRFSAERPEGSISTLTIQRTEQRDSAMYRCASSLSRGATEAFFGQGTRLTVV.

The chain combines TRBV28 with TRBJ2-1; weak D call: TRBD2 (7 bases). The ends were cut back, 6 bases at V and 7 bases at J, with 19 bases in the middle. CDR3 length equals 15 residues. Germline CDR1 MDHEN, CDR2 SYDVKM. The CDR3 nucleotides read TGTGCCAGCAGCCCCGGGGGGCAGGGATGGAATGAGCAGTTCTTC. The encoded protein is CASSPGGQGWNEQFF.

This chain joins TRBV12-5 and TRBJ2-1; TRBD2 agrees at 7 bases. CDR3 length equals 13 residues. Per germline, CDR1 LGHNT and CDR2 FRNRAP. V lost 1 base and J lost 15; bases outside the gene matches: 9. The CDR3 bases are TGTGCTAGTGGTTTGGAAGCGGGGTTAGCTCTGTTCTTC. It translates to CASGLEAGLALFF.

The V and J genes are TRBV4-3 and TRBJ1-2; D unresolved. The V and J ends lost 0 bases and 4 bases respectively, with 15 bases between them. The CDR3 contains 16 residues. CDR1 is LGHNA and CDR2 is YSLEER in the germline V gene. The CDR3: CASSQDQNPPGYGYTF. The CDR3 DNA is TGCGCCAGCAGCCAAGACCAAAATCCCCCCGGCTATGGCTACACCTTC.

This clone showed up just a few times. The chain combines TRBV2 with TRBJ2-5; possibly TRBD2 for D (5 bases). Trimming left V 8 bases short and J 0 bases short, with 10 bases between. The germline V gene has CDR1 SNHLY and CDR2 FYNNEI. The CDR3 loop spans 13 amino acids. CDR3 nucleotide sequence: TGTGCCAGCCAGGAGGCGTACCAAGAGACCCAGTACTTC. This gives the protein CASQEAYQETQYF.

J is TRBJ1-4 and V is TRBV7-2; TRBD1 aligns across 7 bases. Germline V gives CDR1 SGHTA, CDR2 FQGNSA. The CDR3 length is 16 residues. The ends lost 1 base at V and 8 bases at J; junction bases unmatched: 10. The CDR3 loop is CASSLDTGAVSEKLFF. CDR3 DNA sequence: TGTGCCAGCAGCTTAGACACAGGGGCTGTAAGCGAAAAACTGTTTTTT.

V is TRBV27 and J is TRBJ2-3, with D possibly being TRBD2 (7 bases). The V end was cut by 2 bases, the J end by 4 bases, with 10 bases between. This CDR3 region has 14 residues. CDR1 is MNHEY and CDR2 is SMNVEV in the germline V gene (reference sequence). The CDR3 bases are TGTGCCAGCAGTTTAGGGGGGGCGGCAGATACGCAGTATTTT. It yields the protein CASSLGGAADTQYF.

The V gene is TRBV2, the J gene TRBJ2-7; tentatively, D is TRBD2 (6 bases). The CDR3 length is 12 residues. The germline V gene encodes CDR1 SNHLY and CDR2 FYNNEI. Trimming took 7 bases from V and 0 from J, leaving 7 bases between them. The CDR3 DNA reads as TGTGCCAGCATGGGGGGCTCCTACGAGCAGTACTTC. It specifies CASMGGSYEQYF. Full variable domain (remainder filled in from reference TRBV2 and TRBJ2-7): EPEVTQTPSHQVTQMGQEVILRCVPISNHLYFYWYRQILGQKVEFLVSFYNNEISEKSEIFDDQFSVERPDGSNFTLKIRSTKLEDSAMYFCASMGGSYEQYFGPGTRLTVT.